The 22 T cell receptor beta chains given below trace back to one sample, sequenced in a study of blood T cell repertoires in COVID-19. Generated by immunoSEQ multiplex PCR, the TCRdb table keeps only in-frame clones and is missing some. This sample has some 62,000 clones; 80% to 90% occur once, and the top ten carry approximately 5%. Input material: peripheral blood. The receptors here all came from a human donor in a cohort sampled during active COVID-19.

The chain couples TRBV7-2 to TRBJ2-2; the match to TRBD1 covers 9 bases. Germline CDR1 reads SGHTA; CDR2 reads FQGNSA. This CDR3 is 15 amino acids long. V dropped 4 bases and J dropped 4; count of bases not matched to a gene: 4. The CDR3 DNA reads TGTGCCAGCAGCTGGGGACAGGGACCCACCGGGGAGCTGTTTTTT. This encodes CASSWGQGPTGELFF.

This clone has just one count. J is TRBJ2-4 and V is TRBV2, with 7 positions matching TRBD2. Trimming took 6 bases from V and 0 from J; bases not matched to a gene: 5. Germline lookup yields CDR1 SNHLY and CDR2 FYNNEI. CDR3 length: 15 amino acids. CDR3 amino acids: CASRREGLAKNIQYF. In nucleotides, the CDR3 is TGTGCCAGCAGGAGGGAGGGGTTAGCCAAAAACATTCAGTACTTC.

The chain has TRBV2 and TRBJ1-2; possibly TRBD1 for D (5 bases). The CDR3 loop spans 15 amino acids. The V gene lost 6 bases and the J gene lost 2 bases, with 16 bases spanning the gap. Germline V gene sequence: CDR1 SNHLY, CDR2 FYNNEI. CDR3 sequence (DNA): TGTGCCAGCAGGCCTCCTTCGACAGCCAACTATGGCTACACCTTC. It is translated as CASRPPSTANYGYTF.

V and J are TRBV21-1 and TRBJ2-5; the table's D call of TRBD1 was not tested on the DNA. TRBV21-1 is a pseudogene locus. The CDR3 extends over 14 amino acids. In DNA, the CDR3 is TGTGCCAGCAGTCCAGGACAGGGGATAGAGACCCAGTACTTC. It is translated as CASSPGQGIETQYF.

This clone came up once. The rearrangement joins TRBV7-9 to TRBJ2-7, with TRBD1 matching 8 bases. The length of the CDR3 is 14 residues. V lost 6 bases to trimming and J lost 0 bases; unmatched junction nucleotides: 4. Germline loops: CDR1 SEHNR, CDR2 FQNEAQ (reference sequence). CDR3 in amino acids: CASSVGQDSYEQYF. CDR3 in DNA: TGTGCCAGCAGTGTGGGACAGGACTCCTACGAGCAGTACTTC.

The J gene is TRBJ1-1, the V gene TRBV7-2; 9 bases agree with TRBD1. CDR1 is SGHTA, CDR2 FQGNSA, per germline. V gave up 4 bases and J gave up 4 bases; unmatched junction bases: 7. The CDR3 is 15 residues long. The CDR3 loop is CASSWTGDRGTEAFF. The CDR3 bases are TGTGCCAGCAGCTGGACAGGGGATCGCGGCACTGAAGCTTTCTTT.

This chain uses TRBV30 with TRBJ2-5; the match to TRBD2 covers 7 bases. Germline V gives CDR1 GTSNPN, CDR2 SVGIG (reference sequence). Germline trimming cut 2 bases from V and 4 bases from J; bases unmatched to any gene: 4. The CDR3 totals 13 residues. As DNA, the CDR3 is TGTGCCTGGAGTATTGTAGCGGGAGAGACCCAGTACTTC. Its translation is CAWSIVAGETQYF.

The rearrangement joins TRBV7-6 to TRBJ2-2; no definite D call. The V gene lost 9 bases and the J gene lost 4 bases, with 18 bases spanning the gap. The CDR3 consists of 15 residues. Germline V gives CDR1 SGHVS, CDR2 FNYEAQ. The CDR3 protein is CASNLGALGTGELFF. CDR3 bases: TGTGCCAGTAACCTAGGAGCCCTCGGCACCGGGGAGCTGTTTTTT.

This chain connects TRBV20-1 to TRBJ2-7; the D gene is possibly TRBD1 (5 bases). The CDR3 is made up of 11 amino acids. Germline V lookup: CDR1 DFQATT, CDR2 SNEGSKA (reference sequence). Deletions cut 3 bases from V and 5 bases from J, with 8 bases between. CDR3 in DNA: TGCAGTGCTAGGGACATCCACGAGCAGTACTTC. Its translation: CSARDIHEQYF.

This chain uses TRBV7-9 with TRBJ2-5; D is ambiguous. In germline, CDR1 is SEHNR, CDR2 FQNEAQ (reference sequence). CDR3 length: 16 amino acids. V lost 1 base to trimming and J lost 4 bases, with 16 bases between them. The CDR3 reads CASSLDFTLRGETQYF. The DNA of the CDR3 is TGTGCCAGCAGCTTAGATTTTACTTTGCGAGGAGAGACCCAGTACTTC.

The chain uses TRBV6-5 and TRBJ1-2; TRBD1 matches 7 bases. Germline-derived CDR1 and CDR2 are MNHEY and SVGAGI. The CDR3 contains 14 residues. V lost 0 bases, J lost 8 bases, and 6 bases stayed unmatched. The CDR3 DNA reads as TGTGCCAGCAGTTACTCTAGACAGGGTAGGGGCTACACCTTC. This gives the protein CASSYSRQGRGYTF.

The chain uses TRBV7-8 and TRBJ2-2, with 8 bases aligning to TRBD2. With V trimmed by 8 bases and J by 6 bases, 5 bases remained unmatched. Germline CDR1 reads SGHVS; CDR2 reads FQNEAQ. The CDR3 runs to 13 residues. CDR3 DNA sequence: TGTGCCAGCGCTCCGGGAGGGTCCGGGGAGCTGTTTTTT. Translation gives CASAPGGSGELFF.

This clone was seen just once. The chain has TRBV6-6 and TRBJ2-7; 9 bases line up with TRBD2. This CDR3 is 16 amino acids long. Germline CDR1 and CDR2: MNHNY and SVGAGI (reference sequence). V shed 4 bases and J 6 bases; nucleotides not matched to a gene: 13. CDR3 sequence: CASSLRGGFSSREQYF. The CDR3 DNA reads TGTGCCAGCAGTTTGCGGGGGGGCTTCTCCTCCCGCGAGCAGTACTTC.

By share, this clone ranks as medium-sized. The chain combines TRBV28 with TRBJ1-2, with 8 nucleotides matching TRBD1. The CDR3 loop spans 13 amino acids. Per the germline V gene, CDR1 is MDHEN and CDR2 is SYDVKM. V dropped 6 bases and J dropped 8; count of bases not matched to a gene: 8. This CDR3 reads CASRPDRVEGYTF. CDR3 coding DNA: TGTGCCAGCAGGCCGGACAGGGTGGAAGGCTACACCTTC.

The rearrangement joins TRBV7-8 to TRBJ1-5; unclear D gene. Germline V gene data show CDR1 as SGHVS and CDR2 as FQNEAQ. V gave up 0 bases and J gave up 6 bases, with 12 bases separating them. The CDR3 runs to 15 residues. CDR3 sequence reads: CASSLAGGPVQPQHF. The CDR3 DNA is TGTGCCAGCAGCTTAGCGGGCGGGCCGGTTCAGCCCCAGCATTTT. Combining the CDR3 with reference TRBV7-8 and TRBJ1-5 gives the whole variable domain GAGVSQSPRYKVAKRGQDVALRCDPISGHVSLFWYQQALGQGPEFLTYFQNEAQLDKSGLPSDRFFAERPEGSVSTLKIQRTQQEDSAVYLCASSLAGGPVQPQHFGDGTRLSIL.

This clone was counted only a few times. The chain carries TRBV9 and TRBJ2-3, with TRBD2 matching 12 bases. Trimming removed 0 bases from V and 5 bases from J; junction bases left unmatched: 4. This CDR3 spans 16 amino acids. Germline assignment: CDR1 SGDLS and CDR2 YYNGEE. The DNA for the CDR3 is TGTGCCAGCAGCGTAGAACTAGCGGGGGGTATAGATACGCAGTATTTT. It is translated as CASSVELAGGIDTQYF.

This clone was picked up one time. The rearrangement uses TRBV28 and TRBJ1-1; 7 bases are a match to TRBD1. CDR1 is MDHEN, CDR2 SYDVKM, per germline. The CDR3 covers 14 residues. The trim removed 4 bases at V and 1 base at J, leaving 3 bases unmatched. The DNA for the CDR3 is TGTGCCAGCAGTTCCGGGACAGCGAACACTGAAGCTTTCTTT. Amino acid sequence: CASSSGTANTEAFF.

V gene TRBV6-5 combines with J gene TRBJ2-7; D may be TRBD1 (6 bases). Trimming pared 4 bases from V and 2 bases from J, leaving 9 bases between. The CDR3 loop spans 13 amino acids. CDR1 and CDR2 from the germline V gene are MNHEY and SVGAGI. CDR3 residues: CASSSQGAYEQYF. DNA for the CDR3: TGTGCCAGCAGTTCACAGGGCGCCTACGAGCAGTACTTC.

The CDR3 DNA reads TGTGCCAGCAGTTTCACCACCGTCCCGGGACAGGGGGCGGGTGTGGGAGATACGCAGTATTTT. Its translation: CASSFTTVPGQGAGVGDTQYF. The chain couples TRBV27 to TRBJ2-3; 12 bases are shared with TRBD1. CDR3 length equals 21 residues. V lost 3 bases and J lost 5; bases outside the gene matches: 21. The germline gives CDR1 MNHEY, CDR2 SMNVEV (reference sequence).

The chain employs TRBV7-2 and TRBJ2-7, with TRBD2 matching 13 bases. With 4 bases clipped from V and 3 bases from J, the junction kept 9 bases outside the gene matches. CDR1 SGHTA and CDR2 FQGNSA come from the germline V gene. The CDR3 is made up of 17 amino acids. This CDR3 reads CASSSSPTSGRIYEQYF. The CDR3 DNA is TGTGCCAGCAGCTCCTCTCCGACTAGCGGGAGGATCTACGAGCAGTACTTC.

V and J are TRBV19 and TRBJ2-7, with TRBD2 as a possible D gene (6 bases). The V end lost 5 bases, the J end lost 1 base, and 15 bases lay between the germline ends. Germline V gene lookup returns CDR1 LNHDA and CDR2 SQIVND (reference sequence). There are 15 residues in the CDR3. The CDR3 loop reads CASSRDSLGSYEQYF. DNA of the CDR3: TGTGCCAGTAGTCGGGACTCACTAGGTTCCTACGAGCAGTACTTC.

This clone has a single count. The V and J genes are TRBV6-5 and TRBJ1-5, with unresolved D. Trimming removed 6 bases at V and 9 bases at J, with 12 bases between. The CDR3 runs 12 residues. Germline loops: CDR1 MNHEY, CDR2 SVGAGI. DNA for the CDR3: TGTGCCAGCAGCCGCCTGACTGGGCCCCAGCATTTT. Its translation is CASSRLTGPQHF.